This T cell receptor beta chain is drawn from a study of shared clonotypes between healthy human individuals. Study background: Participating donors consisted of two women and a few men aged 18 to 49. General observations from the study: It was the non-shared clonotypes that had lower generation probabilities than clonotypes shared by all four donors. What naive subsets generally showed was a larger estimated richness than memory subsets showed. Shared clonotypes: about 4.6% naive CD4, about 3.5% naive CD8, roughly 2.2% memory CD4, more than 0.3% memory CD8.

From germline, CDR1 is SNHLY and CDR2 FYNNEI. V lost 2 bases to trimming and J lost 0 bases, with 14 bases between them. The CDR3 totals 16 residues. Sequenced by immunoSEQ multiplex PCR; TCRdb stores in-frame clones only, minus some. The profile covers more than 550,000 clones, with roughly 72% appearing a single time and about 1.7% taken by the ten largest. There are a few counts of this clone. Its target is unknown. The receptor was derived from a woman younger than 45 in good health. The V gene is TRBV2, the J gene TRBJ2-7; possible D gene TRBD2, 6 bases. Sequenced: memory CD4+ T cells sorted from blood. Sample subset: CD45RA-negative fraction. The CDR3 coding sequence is TGTGCCAGCAGTGAATCTACTCGGGAGTTCTCCTACGAGCAGTACTTC. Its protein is CASSESTREFSYEQYF. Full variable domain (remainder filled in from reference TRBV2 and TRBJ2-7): EPEVTQTPSHQVTQMGQEVILRCVPISNHLYFYWYRQILGQKVEFLVSFYNNEISEKSEIFDDQFSVERPDGSNFTLKIRSTKLEDSAMYFCASSESTREFSYEQYFGPGTRLTVT.